This T cell receptor beta chain came from a study of cytomegalovirus exposure and HLA in healthy donors. Notes on the study in general: A few CMV-associated chains proved CMV antigen-specific in vitro. Most TCR sequences proved rare, with some public TCRs found in many donors. The tendency of first-cohort TCR clusters to co-occur in the approximately 110 validation repertoires was the finding of a later analysis. Investigators reported some 150 TCR beta chains as tied to cytomegalovirus.

A word on this clone: No antigen is known for it.

Assay used: immunoSEQ multiplex PCR; TCRdb lists only in-frame clones, some missing. Among 100,000 to 150,000 clones listed, 75% to 90% were seen once. Germline V gives CDR1 MNHEY, CDR2 SVGAGI. The CDR3 length is 13 residues. The V gene lost 7 bases and the J gene lost 5 bases, with 14 bases spanning the gap. The J gene is TRBJ2-5, the V gene TRBV6-5; the D gene is possibly TRBD2 (6 bases). This receptor was taken from a woman aged 18-29 years in good health and CMV-seronegative. The sample consisted of PBMCs. CDR3 nucleotide sequence: TGTGCCAGCAAGTCGGGGGTCTGGGAGACCCAGTACTTC. It translates to CASKSGVWETQYF.